Detailed here is one TCR beta chain. The data derive from a study of shared clonotypes between healthy human individuals. Across the whole study: Those who served as donors were a couple of women and three men between the ages of 18 and 49. There were three CD4 naive, three CD4 memory, two CD8 naive and one CD8 memory plates per donor.

Every subset's genomic DNA went evenly onto several immunoSEQ plates. Measured with immunoSEQ multiplex PCR; TCRdb has only the in-frame clones, and not every one. The profile shows 2.3 million or so clones, approximately 95% of them singletons. The V end lost 8 bases, the J end lost 6 bases, and 16 bases lay between the germline ends. Germline values: CDR1 MDHEN, CDR2 SYDVKM. The CDR3 runs 13 residues. The origin of this receptor is a man between 18 and 35 years old in good health. Some clones in this sample may be carry-over from other donors' samples. The rearrangement links TRBV28 to TRBJ2-5; D may be TRBD1 (5 bases). What was sequenced was naive CD4+ T cells from PBMCs. The subset: CD45RA+ positively selected. CDR3 DNA: TGTGCCAGCTCTACCCGACCAGGGAAGACCCAGTACTTC. It specifies CASSTRPGKTQYF.